These T cell receptor beta chains were read from a single sample in a study of early T cells in non-severe SARS-CoV-2 infection. A single record per CDR3 protein comes from TCRdb applying MiXCR to the 5' RACE reads. The table has under 95,000 distinct CDR3 sequences, roughly 12% seen once. The material sequenced was whole blood. The receptors shown here come from an adult who was a healthcare worker with PCR-confirmed SARS-CoV-2 infection or an uninfected control (not recorded which). Both conserved end residues are part of each CDR3. D genes are given only for firm matches. The listing skips clone size in some rows; elsewhere it reads once, few, many or a size class.

size	V	J	D	CDR3
many	TRBV18	TRBJ2-5	TRBD2	CASSPGLAEETQYF
few	TRBV29-1	TRBJ2-2	-	CSGYRTGELFF
few	TRBV28	TRBJ2-7	TRBD1	CASSSGGGQGAYYEQYF
many	TRBV3-1	TRBJ2-7	TRBD1	CASSQDQGQVYEQYF
few	TRBV28	TRBJ2-7	TRBD1	CASSTRQGAGSYEQYF
-	TRBV20-1	TRBJ2-3	-	CSASGGGDTQYF
few	TRBV7-9	TRBJ2-7	-	CAIPVRGRSWYEQYF
few	TRBV29-1	TRBJ2-1	-	CSGLGHLNNEQFF
-	TRBV6-5	TRBJ2-1	-	CASSYRSLTSYNEQFF
-	TRBV4-1	TRBJ1-2	-	CASSPTTQSNYGYTF
few	TRBV20-1	TRBJ2-1	-	CSGRSLSGYEQFF
-	TRBV2	TRBJ1-1	TRBD1	CVGGTGAEAFF
-	TRBV24-1	TRBJ2-7	-	CATSGGSLGEQYF
few	TRBV6-5	TRBJ2-7	-	CASSYGTGSLVEQYF
-	TRBV28	TRBJ2-7	-	CASSRSKTRETYEQYF
-	TRBV20-1	TRBJ2-7	TRBD2	CSASATSLYEQYF
few	TRBV5-1	TRBJ1-4	-	CASSLTATNEKLFF
few	TRBV20-1	TRBJ2-1	TRBD1	CSAKPWDRGDDNEQFF
-	TRBV5-5	TRBJ2-2	-	CASSLIFDGELFF
few	TRBV5-4	TRBJ2-6	-	CASSLGLSAGANVLTF